This TCR beta chain was obtained from a study of T-cell memory formation after mild COVID-19. Study-wide results and limits: SARS-CoV-2 specificity was not confirmed for second-wave clones peaking on day 37. There were some responding clones in pre-infection memory, which suggested that cross-reactive memory had joined. Later expanders leaned CD4+, whereas day 15 to 85 contracting clones were balanced CD4/CD8.

Trimming took off 4 bases at V and 5 bases at J, with 8 bases between the two ends. From germline, CDR1 is MNHEY and CDR2 SMNVEV (reference sequence). This CDR3 has 12 amino acids. Worth noting for this clonotype: Antigen unknown.

5'RACE with constant-segment primers yielded barcoded, UMI-tagged TCR alpha and TCR beta cDNA libraries. TCRdb independently ran MiXCR on the 5' RACE reads; one entry per CDR3 protein. There are almost 550,000 distinct CDR3 sequences in the sample; about a fifth occur only once, and around 12% lies in the top ten. The sequence derives from an adult woman who had mild COVID-19 (a few samples of this study predate the infection). Cell type and time point are not known. Material for sequencing was PBMCs or a T cell subset sorted from them (not recorded which). This rearrangement joins TRBV27 to TRBJ2-5; the D is unclear. CDR3 bases: TGTGCCAGCAGTTCGCCCGCGGAGACCCAGTACTTC. It specifies CASSSPAETQYF.